This entry is about one TCR beta chain. Its antigen is still unknown. Germline V gene sequence: CDR1 SNHLY, CDR2 FYNNEI. CDR3 length: 13 residues. V lost 8 bases to trimming and J lost 2 bases; unmatched junction nucleotides: 5. The protocol was immunoSEQ multiplex PCR, while the TCRdb copy is restricted to in-frame clones and leaves out a portion. There are 80,000 to 95,000 clones in the sample; 65% to 90% occur only once, and about 2% lies in the top ten. The data derive from a study of OX40 agonist ivuxolimab in advanced cancers. Study in general: At 0.01 to 10 mg/kg, ivuxolimab was administered intravenously to patients every 2 weeks. Each dose-escalation patient presented with hepatocellular carcinoma, melanoma, renal cell or head and neck cancer.

Study-level results: The 0.1-3.0 mg/kg partial responders had among the lowest clonal expansion. On average, CD8+ T cells showed a greater number of expanded clones than CD4+.

J is TRBJ2-5 and V is TRBV2; 7 bases match TRBD1. This clonotype originated in an adult with an advanced solid tumor such as melanoma, head and neck, liver or kidney cancer. Sequences were derived from CD4+ or CD8+ T cells sorted from blood, sampled in a trial of the OX40 agonist ivuxolimab. This CDR3 is CASRQGPQETQYF. CDR3 sequence (DNA): TGTGCCAGCCGACAGGGCCCGCAAGAGACCCAGTACTTC.